Below are 2 T cell receptor beta chains sequenced from a single sample in a study of blood T cell repertoires in COVID-19. Profiling relied on immunoSEQ multiplex PCR, and the TCRdb table lists in-frame clones only, not all of them. Here the sample spans approximately 260,000 clones, around 90% being singletons. Input material: peripheral blood. These receptors were taken from a woman in her thirties or forties with acute or convalescent COVID-19.

The sample holds one count of this clone. This rearrangement joins TRBV24-1 to TRBJ1-2; TRBD1 matches at 7 bases. The germline V gene has CDR1 KGHDR and CDR2 SFDVKD. This CDR3 has 15 residues. Trimming removed 2 bases from V and 6 bases from J; junction bases left unmatched: 8. The CDR3 nucleotides are TGTGCCACCAGTGATTACCCACAGGGGAAGGATGGCTACACCTTC. It specifies CATSDYPQGKDGYTF.

The chain employs TRBV7-9 and TRBJ1-4; D may be TRBD1 (6 bases). The CDR3 contains 15 residues. Trimming left V 4 bases short and J 4 bases short, with 13 bases between. Looked up from germline, CDR1 is SEHNR and CDR2 is FQNEAQ (reference sequence). CDR3 nucleotide sequence: TGTGCCAGCAGCTACAAGGCAGGGGATAATGAAAAACTGTTTTTT. It encodes CASSYKAGDNEKLFF.